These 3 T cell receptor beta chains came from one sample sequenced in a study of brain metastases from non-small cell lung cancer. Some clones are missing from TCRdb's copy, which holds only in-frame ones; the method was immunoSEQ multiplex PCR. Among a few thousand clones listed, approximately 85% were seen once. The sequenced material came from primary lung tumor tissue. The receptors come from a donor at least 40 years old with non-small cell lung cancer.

Written as DNA, the CDR3 is TGTGCCAGTGGCCGTGGTTACGAGCAGTACTTC. Its protein product is CASGRGYEQYF. J is TRBJ2-7 and V is TRBV19; no firm D call. This CDR3 spans 11 amino acids. Germline CDR1 LNHDA, CDR2 SQIVND (reference sequence). V shed 8 bases and J shed 4 bases, with 9 bases lying between them.

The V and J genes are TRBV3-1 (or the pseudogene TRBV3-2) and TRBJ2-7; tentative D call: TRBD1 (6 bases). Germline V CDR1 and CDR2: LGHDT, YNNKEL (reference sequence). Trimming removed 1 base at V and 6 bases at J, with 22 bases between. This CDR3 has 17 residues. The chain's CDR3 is CASSQVISYGRGVEQYF. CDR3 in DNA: TGTGCCAGCAGCCAAGTAATTTCTTATGGCAGGGGCGTCGAGCAGTACTTC.

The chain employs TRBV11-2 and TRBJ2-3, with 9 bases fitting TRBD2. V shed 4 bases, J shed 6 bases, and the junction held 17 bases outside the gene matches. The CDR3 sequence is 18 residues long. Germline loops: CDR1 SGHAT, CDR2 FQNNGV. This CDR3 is CASSSPRAREGLLDTQYF. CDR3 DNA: TGTGCCAGCAGCTCTCCGAGGGCGCGGGAGGGCTTATTGGATACGCAGTATTTT.